The 10 T cell receptor beta chains reported below all come from one sample, sequenced in a study of T cells after posttransplantation cyclophosphamide. Cyclophosphamide on days +3 and +4 followed busulfan-fludarabine conditioning and a marrow graft. TCRdb's copy holds only in-frame clones and misses some; the assay was immunoSEQ multiplex PCR. The sample gives some 11,000 clones, more than 75% of which show up once; 25% to 35% is in the top ten. Sequenced material: CD4+ T cells sorted from PBMCs, taken after allogeneic stem cell transplant with posttransplant cyclophosphamide. The receptor source for this set is a male patient between 25 and 40 years old who received an allogeneic stem cell transplant from a related donor, was CMV-positive, and had acute GVHD only. The graft donor may account for some of the T cells.

In this sample, this clone is medium-sized. At the DNA level, this CDR3 is encoded by other sequences in the same sample as well. The chain links TRBV6-1 to TRBJ1-6; D is possibly TRBD1 (5 bases). The CDR3 consists of 13 residues. V lost 7 bases, J lost 8 bases, and 12 bases lay in between. CDR1 MNHNS and CDR2 SASEGT come from the germline V gene. The CDR3: CASNARVDSPLHF. CDR3 sequence (DNA): TGTGCCAGCAATGCCAGGGTTGATTCACCCCTCCACTTT.

The J gene is TRBJ1-4, the V gene TRBV4-1; D is unclear. Trimming shortened V by 4 bases and J by 3 bases, and 12 bases separated the two germline ends. CDR1 MGHRA and CDR2 YSYEKL come from the germline V gene. This CDR3 comprises 15 residues. The CDR3 DNA reads as TGCGCCAGCAGCCGGTTACGGGTGGCTAATGAAAAACTGTTTTTT. This encodes CASSRLRVANEKLFF.

This chain uses TRBV6-5 with TRBJ1-1; no definite D call. Trimming removed 6 bases at V and 0 bases at J, with 11 bases between. Germline assignment: CDR1 MNHEY and CDR2 SVGAGI. The CDR3 contains 14 residues. CDR3 nucleotide sequence: TGTGCCAGCAGCATTACAGTTATGAACACTGAAGCTTTCTTT. Its translation: CASSITVMNTEAFF.

The rearrangement joins TRBV29-1 to TRBJ1-6; D possibly corresponds to TRBD1 (5 bases). The CDR3 is 13 residues long. Trimming removed 4 bases at V and 10 bases at J, with 14 bases between. CDR1 is SQVTM, CDR2 ANQGSEA, per germline. CDR3 DNA sequence: TGCAGCGTTGCTCCTTCGGGGGGGTCACCCCTCCACTTT. It yields the protein CSVAPSGGSPLHF.

This clone has only a few counts. This sequence joins TRBV6-5 and TRBJ2-3, with TRBD2 matching 7 bases. This CDR3 spans 12 amino acids. CDR1 and CDR2 from the germline V gene are MNHEY and SVGAGI. V gave up 5 bases and J gave up 11 bases; unmatched junction bases: 7. This CDR3 reads CASSTTREGQYF. The CDR3 region has the DNA TGTGCCAGCAGTACGACTAGGGAGGGGCAGTATTTT.

This clone was seen a few times. The V gene is TRBV10-3, the J gene TRBJ2-3; 8 positions match TRBD2. The CDR3 totals 15 residues. V shed 10 bases, J shed 1 base, and the junction held 10 bases outside the gene matches. CDR1 ENHRY and CDR2 SYGVKD come from the germline V gene. The CDR3 bases are TGTGCCAGCGACCCGGGACTAGGGGGCACAGATACGCAGTATTTT. It is translated as CASDPGLGGTDTQYF.

The chain carries TRBV10-1 and TRBJ2-1, with D perhaps matching TRBD1 (6 bases). CDR1 WNHNN and CDR2 SYGVQD come from the germline V gene (reference sequence). V lost 7 bases to trimming and J lost 0 bases, with 19 bases between them. The CDR3 extends over 17 amino acids. The CDR3 sequence is CASNLQGPPSSYNEQFF. The CDR3 DNA follows: TGCGCCAGCAACCTACAGGGACCCCCAAGCTCCTACAATGAGCAGTTCTTC.

The CDR3 coding sequence is TGTGCCAGCAGCGATCACAGGGGGGATTACGGCTACACCTTC. This codes for CASSDHRGDYGYTF. The chain couples TRBV9 to TRBJ1-2; 8 nucleotides agree with TRBD1. This CDR3 contains 14 residues. Germline V CDR1 and CDR2: SGDLS, YYNGEE. V dropped 3 bases and J dropped 8; count of bases not matched to a gene: 9.

This chain uses TRBV19 with TRBJ1-1, with D unclear. Germline CDR1 LNHDA, CDR2 SQIVND (reference sequence). Trimming removed 3 bases from V and 4 bases from J, with 12 bases in between. The CDR3 runs 14 residues. The chain's CDR3 is CASSMSVPVTEAFF. The CDR3 DNA sequence: TGTGCCAGTAGTATGTCCGTCCCGGTCACTGAAGCTTTCTTT.

CDR3 loop: CATPERDREPYEQYF. CDR3 sequence (DNA): TGTGCCACCCCGGAACGGGACAGGGAACCCTACGAGCAGTACTTC. V and J are TRBV15 and TRBJ2-7; 9 positions agree with TRBD1. V gave up 8 bases and J gave up 2 bases; unmatched junction bases: 10. Looked up from germline, CDR1 is LNHNV and CDR2 is YYDKDF (reference sequence). This CDR3 comprises 15 residues.